This T cell receptor beta chain was recorded in a study of cytomegalovirus exposure and HLA in healthy donors. Study conclusions and caveats: Highest at DRB1 and lowest at HLA-C, TCR association rates differed among HLA loci in a later analysis. Accurate HLA-A and HLA-B prediction from TCR beta sequences was reported for most subjects. Earlier findings revealed that most TCR beta V segments proved productive either about 87% or about 30% of the time.

PCR primers comprised 60 Vbeta and 13 Jbeta primers. Here immunoSEQ multiplex PCR was the method, and the copy in TCRdb shows in-frame clones only, minus some. In the table there are roughly 100,000 clones, around 77% of which are singletons. Trimming took 4 bases from V and 2 from J, leaving 18 bases between them. This CDR3 has 16 residues. Germline V gene data show CDR1 as MNHEY and CDR2 as SMNVEV (reference sequence). This clone was observed a few times. The target antigen is unknown. The V and J genes are TRBV27 and TRBJ2-7; maybe TRBD2 (5 bases). Sequenced sample: PBMCs. The receptor was derived from a male donor in good health and CMV-seropositive. CDR3 in DNA: TGTGCCAGCAGTTCCTCCCCCAGCGGACCTACCTACGAGCAGTACTTC. Its translation: CASSSSPSGPTYEQYF.